These 14 T cell receptor beta chains came from one sample sequenced in a study of Graves' ophthalmopathy and Graves' hyperthyroidism. Transcripts of RNA were the source for amplifying TCR beta CDR3 regions. HTBI-primed first-round RT-PCR preceded second-round multiplex PCR. TCRdb recomputed calls from the multiplex PCR reads with MiXCR, one row per CDR3 protein. The table records a few hundred thousand distinct CDR3 sequences, roughly 17% of them present only once. Sequencing used peripheral blood. These receptors were collected from an adult woman with stable Graves' hyperthyroidism.

This clonotype was observed at least ten times. This chain uses TRBV6-2 or TRBV6-3 with TRBJ2-5, with a possible D match to TRBD2 (6 bases). CDR3 length: 14 residues. Trimming stripped 5 bases from V and 5 bases from J, with 15 bases between. Germline-derived CDR1 and CDR2 are MNHEY and SVGEGT. The CDR3 protein is CASSRLARWETQYF. The CDR3, as DNA: TGTGCCAGCAGTCGCCTAGCGCGGTGGGAGACCCAGTACTTC.

The sample holds many counts of this clonotype. The V and J genes are TRBV11-2 and TRBJ2-3; no clear D gene. Trimming took off 2 bases at V and 6 bases at J, with 3 bases between the two ends. The CDR3 has 11 residues. The germline gives CDR1 SGHAT, CDR2 FQNNGV. The CDR3 here is CASSLQDTQYF. The CDR3 nucleotides are TGTGCCAGCAGCTTACAGGATACGCAGTATTTT.

At least ten counts were recorded for this clonotype. The V gene is TRBV6-1, the J gene TRBJ1-6, with TRBD1 as a possible D gene (5 bases). There are 14 residues in the CDR3. The germline V gene has CDR1 MNHNS and CDR2 SASEGT. Trimming stripped 2 bases from V and 10 bases from J, with 12 bases between. Written as DNA, the CDR3 is TGTGCCAGCAGTGAATTGGTAGGGGACTCACCCCTCCACTTT. Its protein is CASSELVGDSPLHF.

This clonotype showed up many times. The rearrangement joins TRBV7-8 to TRBJ2-5; 7 bases agree with TRBD1. The CDR3 has 15 amino acids. The trim removed 4 bases at V and 5 bases at J, leaving 10 bases unmatched. Per germline, CDR1 SGHVS and CDR2 FQNEAQ. The CDR3, as DNA: TGTGCCAGCAGCTGGGCAAGACAGGGTGGGGAGACCCAGTACTTC. This gives the protein CASSWARQGGETQYF.

This clonotype was counted at least ten times. A read error may explain this, as a much larger clone is one base away. The V and J genes are TRBV7-3 and TRBJ1-1; maybe TRBD1 (5 bases). Looked up from germline, CDR1 is SGHTA and CDR2 is FQGTGA. The germline V and J ends were trimmed by 5 bases and 1 base, with 8 bases remaining between them. The CDR3 has 13 amino acids. CDR3 nucleotide sequence: TGTGCCAGCAGCAATACAGGGAACACTGAAGCTTTCTTT. Protein: CASSNTGNTEAFF. Using reference TRBV7-3 and TRBJ1-1 for the parts outside the CDR3, the full variable domain is GAGVSQTPSNKVTEKGKYVELRCDPISGHTALYWYRQSLGQGPEFLIYFQGTGAADDSGLPNDRFFAVRPEGSVSTLKIQRTERGDSAVYLCASSNTGNTEAFFGQGTRLTVV.

J is TRBJ1-5 and V is TRBV28, with 7 bases lining up with TRBD1. V was pared by 2 bases and J by 5 bases, with 3 bases of the junction left unmatched. CDR3 length: 14 amino acids. Germline V gene sequence: CDR1 MDHEN, CDR2 SYDVKM. The CDR3 sequence: CASSLKGAHQPQHF. CDR3 DNA: TGTGCCAGCAGTTTAAAGGGGGCCCATCAGCCCCAGCATTTT.

Many counts were recorded for this clonotype. The genes are TRBV6-1 and TRBJ2-5; D might be TRBD1 (6 bases). The CDR3 contains 16 residues. Germline CDR1 MNHNS, CDR2 SASEGT. V was cut by 5 bases and J by 4 bases, with 20 bases left in between. This CDR3 is CASSRWIQGMGETQYF. In DNA form, the CDR3 reads TGTGCCAGCAGTCGGTGGATACAGGGTATGGGAGAGACCCAGTACTTC.

The CDR3 spells CATSRGGVGELFF. Here the CDR3 DNA reads TGTGCCACCAGCAGAGGAGGGGTCGGGGAGCTGTTTTTT. The V gene is TRBV15, the J gene TRBJ2-2, with D perhaps being TRBD1 or TRBD2 (5 bases each). V was pared by 1 base and J by 7 bases, with 7 bases between. Germline V gene data show CDR1 as LNHNV and CDR2 as YYDKDF (reference sequence). The CDR3 has 13 amino acids.

The chain links TRBV30 to TRBJ2-2; 8 nucleotides align to TRBD1. J gave up 5 bases and V 4 bases, and 12 bases lay outside the gene matches. CDR1 GTSNPN and CDR2 SVGIG come from the germline V gene (reference sequence). CDR3 size: 16 residues. Written as DNA, the CDR3 is TGTGCCTGGAACCCCAGGGGGCTGACGAGGACCGGGGAGCTGTTTTTT. As protein: CAWNPRGLTRTGELFF.

Ten or more counts support this clonotype. This chain connects TRBV5-1 to TRBJ1-1, with D hard to call. The germline CDR1 and CDR2 sequences are SGHRS and YFSETQ. Trimming shortened V by 1 base and J by 6 bases, and 7 bases separated the two germline ends. The CDR3 has 12 residues. The CDR3 reads CASSLNGPEAFF. DNA for the CDR3: TGCGCCAGCAGCTTGAACGGGCCTGAAGCTTTCTTT.

This clonotype occurred many times. This rearrangement joins TRBV6-1 to TRBJ1-5; D not resolved. V shed 3 bases and J shed 4 bases, with 7 bases lying between them. Per the germline V gene, CDR1 is MNHNS and CDR2 is SASEGT. The CDR3 sequence is 13 residues long. The CDR3 region is CASSDFRNQPQHF. CDR3 DNA: TGTGCCAGCAGTGATTTCAGGAATCAGCCCCAGCATTTT.

This clonotype was observed many times. The chain couples TRBV20-1 to TRBJ1-5; weak D call: TRBD1 (5 bases). There are 14 residues in the CDR3. CDR1 DFQATT and CDR2 SNEGSKA come from the germline V gene (reference sequence). Trimming cost V 6 bases and J 0 bases, with 12 bases left between them. Here the CDR3 reads CSAGQGYSNQPQHF. The CDR3 DNA is TGCAGTGCCGGGCAGGGTTATAGCAATCAGCCCCAGCATTTT.

This clonotype was seen many times. This chain uses TRBV4-1 with TRBJ2-7; no clear D gene. The V gene's germline CDR1 is MGHRA and CDR2 YSYEKL. The CDR3 spans 16 residues. Deletions cut 0 bases from V and 1 base from J, with 13 bases between. CDR3 sequence reads: CASSQDLSTISYEQYF. Written as DNA, the CDR3 is TGCGCCAGCAGCCAAGATCTCAGTACCATATCCTACGAGCAGTACTTC.

Notes on this clonotype: A single base separates this from a much larger clone, so it may be a read error. The chain is built from TRBV10-3 and TRBJ1-1, with D perhaps TRBD1 (5 bases). This CDR3 region has 16 residues. Germline V gene lookup returns CDR1 ENHRY and CDR2 SYGVKD. V gave up 4 bases and J gave up 6 bases, with 21 bases separating them. CDR3 residues: CAISGSGRNYGPEAFF. The CDR3 DNA sequence: TGTGCCATCAGTGGGTCAGGGAGGAACTACGGCCCTGAAGCTTTCTTT.